The present entry profiles one TCR beta chain with its context. Sequencing was performed with immunoSEQ multiplex PCR; in TCRdb, only in-frame clones are kept and a portion is missing. Among roughly 400,000 clones listed, around 87% were seen once. This specimen comes from a study of blood T cell repertoires in COVID-19. V shed 4 bases and J 7 bases; nucleotides not matched to a gene: 3. Per the germline V gene, CDR1 is LGHDT and CDR2 is YNNKEL (reference sequence). The CDR3 totals 12 residues. Sequencing used peripheral blood. The rearrangement links TRBV3-1 (or the pseudogene TRBV3-2) to TRBJ1-1, with TRBD1 matching over 7 bases. The receptor's source is a woman in her sixties with COVID-19, enrolled during active disease. CDR3 loop: CASSRQGFEAFF. The DNA for the CDR3 is TGTGCCAGCAGCCGACAGGGCTTTGAAGCTTTCTTT.